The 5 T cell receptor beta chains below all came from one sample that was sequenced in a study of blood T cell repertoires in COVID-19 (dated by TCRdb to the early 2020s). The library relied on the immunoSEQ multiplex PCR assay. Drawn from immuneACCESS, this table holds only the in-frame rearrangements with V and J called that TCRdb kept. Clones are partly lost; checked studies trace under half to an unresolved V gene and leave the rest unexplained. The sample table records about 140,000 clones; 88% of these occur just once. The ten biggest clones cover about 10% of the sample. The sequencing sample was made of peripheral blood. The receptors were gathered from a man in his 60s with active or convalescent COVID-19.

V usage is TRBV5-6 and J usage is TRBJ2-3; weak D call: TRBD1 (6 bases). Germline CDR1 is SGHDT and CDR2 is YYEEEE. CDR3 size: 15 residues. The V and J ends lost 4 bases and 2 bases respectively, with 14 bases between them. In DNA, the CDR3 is TGTGCCAGCAGCAACCTGGACAGATCCACAGATACGCAGTATTTT. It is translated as CASSNLDRSTDTQYF.

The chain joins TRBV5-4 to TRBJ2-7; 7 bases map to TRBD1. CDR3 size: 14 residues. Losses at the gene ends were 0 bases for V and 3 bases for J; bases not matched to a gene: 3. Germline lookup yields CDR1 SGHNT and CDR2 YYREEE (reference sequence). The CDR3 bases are TGTGCCAGCAGCTTGGGCAGGGGGTACTACGAGCAGTACTTC. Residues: CASSLGRGYYEQYF.

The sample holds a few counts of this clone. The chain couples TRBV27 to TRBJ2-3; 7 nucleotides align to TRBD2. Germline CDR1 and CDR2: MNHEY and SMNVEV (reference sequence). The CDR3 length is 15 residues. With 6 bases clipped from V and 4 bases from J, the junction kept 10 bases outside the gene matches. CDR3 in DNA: TGTGCCAGCAGACCCCCCTCAGGGAGGGCAGATACGCAGTATTTT. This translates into CASRPPSGRADTQYF.

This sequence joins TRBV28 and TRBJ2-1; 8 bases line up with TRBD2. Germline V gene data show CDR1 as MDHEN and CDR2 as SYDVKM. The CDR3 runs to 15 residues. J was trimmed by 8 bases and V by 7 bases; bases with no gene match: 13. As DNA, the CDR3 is TGTGCCAGCATCGGAGAGGGGACTAGTATGTATGAGCAGTTCTTC. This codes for CASIGEGTSMYEQFF. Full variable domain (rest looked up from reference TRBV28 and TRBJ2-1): DVKVTQSSRYLVKRTGEKVFLECVQDMDHENMFWYRQDPGLGLRLIYFSYDVKMKEKGDIPEGYSVSREKKERFSLILESASTNQTSMYLCASIGEGTSMYEQFFGPGTRLTVL.

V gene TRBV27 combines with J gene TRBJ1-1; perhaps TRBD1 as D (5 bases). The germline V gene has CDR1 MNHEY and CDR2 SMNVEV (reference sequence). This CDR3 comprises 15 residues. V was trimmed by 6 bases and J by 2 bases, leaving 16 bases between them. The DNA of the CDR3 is TGTGCCAGCAGCGCCTCCAGGGTCGGCAACACTGAAGCTTTCTTT. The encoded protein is CASSASRVGNTEAFF.